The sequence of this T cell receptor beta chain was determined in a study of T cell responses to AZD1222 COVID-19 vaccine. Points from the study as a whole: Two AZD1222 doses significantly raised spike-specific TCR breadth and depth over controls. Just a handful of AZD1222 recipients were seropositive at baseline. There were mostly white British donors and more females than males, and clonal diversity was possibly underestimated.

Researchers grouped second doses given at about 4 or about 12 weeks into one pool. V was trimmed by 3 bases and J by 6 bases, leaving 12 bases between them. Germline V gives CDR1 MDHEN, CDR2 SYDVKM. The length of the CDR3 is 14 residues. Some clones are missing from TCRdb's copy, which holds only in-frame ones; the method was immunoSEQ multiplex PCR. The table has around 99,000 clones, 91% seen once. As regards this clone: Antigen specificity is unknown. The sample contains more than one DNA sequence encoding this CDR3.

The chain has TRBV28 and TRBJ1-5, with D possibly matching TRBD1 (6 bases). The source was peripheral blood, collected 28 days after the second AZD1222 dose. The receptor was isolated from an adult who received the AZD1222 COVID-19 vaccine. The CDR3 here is CASSLGQGSQPQHF. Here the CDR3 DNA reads TGTGCCAGCAGTTTGGGGCAGGGGAGTCAGCCCCAGCATTTT.